This T cell receptor (beta chain) came from a study of early T cells in non-severe SARS-CoV-2 infection (dated by TCRdb to 2020 to 2023). Broadly, across the study: Because TCR sequencing relied on bulk RNA taken from unsorted whole blood, pairing of alpha and beta chains was not possible. Broader findings and caveats from the paper: VDJdb matching was skewed toward anti-spike CD8 responses and likely underestimated virus-specific expansions, missing private and CD4 specificities.

Per the germline V gene, SQVTM is the CDR1 and ANQGSEA is the CDR2. Trimming takes 6 bases off V and 4 bases off J; junction bases not matched to a gene: 8. The CDR3, from cysteine to phenylalanine, totals 14 residues. CDR3 DNA is the only sequence kept; it has 42 bases, read in frame from the first base. Set within a cohort of healthcare workers in London, UK, this nested case-control study involved weekly PCR testing of nasopharyngeal swabs along with blood sampling. Healthcare workers were recruited during the week of the UK lockdown, between 23 and 31 March 2020, and followed weekly for up to 16 weeks. Libraries were prepared through 5' RACE. Instrument on record: NextSeq 500. To correct for sequencing error and PCR bias, the TCR library protocol tagged individual cDNA molecules with unique molecular identifiers. Sequencing covered both TCR alpha and beta chains, and within each sample the abundances of alpha and beta sequences were tightly co-correlated. In the paper's pipeline: Decombinator V4 was used to annotate TCR sequences for V gene, J gene and CDR3. TCRs were defined as expanded if a significant change between any two time points was detected under a Poisson model with p below 0.0001. TCR abundances were normalised to the total number of TCRs sequenced in each sample and reported as counts per million. MAIT TCRs were defined by TRAV1-2 paired with TRAJ12, TRAJ20 or TRAJ33, and iNKT TCRs by TRAV10 paired with TRAJ18. VDJdb, accessed 1 November 2021, was searched for CMV, EBV and SARS-CoV-2 annotated TCRs, excluding TCRs annotated for multiple antigens. Using fastp at Q25 and MiXCR, TCRdb reprocessed the public reads and kept productive beta chains. Every CDR3 protein is listed once, alongside the most common genes and DNA of its rows. The V and J calls reflect TCRdb's pipeline rather than the authors' work. Counted in this sample were tens of thousands of distinct CDR3 sequences; approximately 5% of them appeared once. The top ten hold 15% to 20% of the sample.

In the case of this clonotype: This receptor's antigen is unknown. It has no much larger one-base neighbor in the sample; base qualities were not kept.

The receptor comes from an adult who was a healthcare worker with PCR-confirmed SARS-CoV-2 infection or an uninfected control (not recorded which). Sequencing was done on a sample of whole blood. The rearrangement combines TRBV29-1 with TRBJ2-7; the junction holds 11 bases that match TRBD2. The nucleotides are TGCAGCGTCCAGACTAGCGGGGACGGGTACGAGCAGTACTTC. This gives the protein CSVQTSGDGYEQYF.